What follows is one TCR beta chain and its context. Its target is unknown. These data come from a study of T cells after yellow fever vaccination. Study-level information: Fractions containing few cells were prepared with SMART-Seq v4 Ultra Low Input.

Study observations and caveats: The booster saw the reappearance of most primary-vaccination clones (nearly 98% CD4, roughly 90% CD8). Peaking on day 5 versus 15, the secondary response was faster but weaker.

The authors made TCR cDNA by 5'RACE template switching, adding a universal primer site and UMIs. Using its own MiXCR run on the 5' RACE reads, TCRdb lists one record per CDR3 protein. The sample has around 250,000 distinct CDR3 sequences, about 5.2% seen once. V was shortened by 2 bases and J by 5 bases, with 12 bases between the two germline ends. From germline, CDR1 is DFQATT and CDR2 SNEGSKA (reference sequence). CDR3 size: 13 residues. The sample was CD4+ T cells sorted from PBMCs, taken on the day of the yellow fever booster vaccination. The chain couples TRBV20-1 to TRBJ2-5; either TRBD1 or TRBD2 may supply D (6 bases each). This receptor was taken from a man aged 18 to 35 who received the YFV17D yellow fever vaccine. In DNA, the CDR3 is TGCAGTGCTAGATGGGGGGCGGAGGAGACCCAGTACTTC. This gives the protein CSARWGAEETQYF.